This T cell receptor (beta chain) was identified in a study of shared clonotypes between healthy human individuals. With 6 bases removed from V and 5 bases from J, the gap between germline ends came to 14 bases. The CDR3 sequence is 13 residues long. CDR1 MNHEY and CDR2 SMNVEV come from the germline V gene (reference sequence). Every donor, a Caucasian adult, lived in Nashville, Tennessee. Findings of the study overall: The represented genetic and exposure-history diversity was limited by the small number of donors.

Samples underwent the assay at deep level. Each cell subset's genomic DNA was divided evenly among several immunoSEQ plates. The method was immunoSEQ multiplex PCR; TCRdb's version includes in-frame clones alone and lacks a portion of them. The sample lists about 480,000 clones; 79% were seen once. Comment on this clone: Antigen: not known.

This chain connects TRBV27 to TRBJ2-7; D remains unclear. The sequence derives from a woman in her thirties or forties in good health. Some clones in this sample may be carry-over from other donors' samples. The sequenced sample consisted of PBMCs. The CDR3 sequence is CASRIPGRNEQYF. The CDR3 coding sequence is TGTGCCAGCAGGATTCCGGGTCGCAACGAGCAGTACTTC.